These 29 T cell receptor beta chains were all obtained from the same sample, sequenced in a study of regulatory T cells in long-lasting Graves disease. Time point described: persistent/refractory GD, antithyroid drugs over 5 years with positive TRAb. PBMC RNA served as the TCR library source. Assembly of TCR beta libraries relied on iRepertoire HTBI primers together with Arm-PCR of CDR3 regions. From the multiplex PCR reads, TCRdb called clonotypes with MiXCR, one entry per CDR3 protein. The sample shows 350,000 to 450,000 distinct CDR3 sequences, roughly 25% of them seen only once. Sample: peripheral blood mononuclear cells (PBMCs), taken when the disease was refractory, from a patient treated with antithyroid drugs. The receptor source for this set is a woman aged 40 to 50 with Graves disease.

This clonotype was observed many times. V is TRBV3-1 and J is TRBJ1-1; D not resolved. CDR3 size: 13 residues. Trimming took off 4 bases at V and 3 bases at J, with 9 bases between the two ends. Germline V gene data show CDR1 as LGHDT and CDR2 as YNNKEL (reference sequence). CDR3 coding DNA: TGTGCCAGCAGCCGCCAATGGGACACTGAAGCTTTCTTT. Protein product: CASSRQWDTEAFF.

Many counts were recorded for this clonotype. V and J are TRBV12-3 or TRBV12-4 and TRBJ1-1; perhaps TRBD1 as D (5 bases). Trimming cost V 5 bases and J 9 bases, with 16 bases left between them. The CDR3 extends over 13 amino acids. The CDR3: CASSPTTGTQAFF. The CDR3 DNA reads TGTGCCAGCAGTCCGACCACCGGGACCCAAGCTTTCTTT.

The chain links TRBV13 to TRBJ2-7; a possible D gene is TRBD1 (5 bases). Germline V lookup: CDR1 PRHDT, CDR2 FYEKMQ (reference sequence). Trimming left V 1 base short and J 4 bases short, with 14 bases between. This CDR3 contains 15 residues. The CDR3 loop is CASSLAFGQGYEQYF. CDR3 DNA sequence: TGTGCCAGCAGCTTAGCTTTTGGGCAGGGATACGAGCAGTACTTC.

This clonotype was detected a few times. The genes are TRBV29-1 and TRBJ2-5; perhaps D is TRBD1 or TRBD2 (6 bases each). The CDR3 is 12 amino acids. Germline loops: CDR1 SQVTM, CDR2 ANQGSEA. V gave up 7 bases and J gave up 1 base, with 10 bases separating them. The CDR3 is CSGGTLQETQYF. The DNA of the CDR3 is TGCAGCGGCGGGACACTCCAAGAGACCCAGTACTTC.

This sequence joins TRBV7-9 and TRBJ1-3; no firm D call. Trimming pared 5 bases from V and 3 bases from J, leaving 17 bases between. CDR1 SEHNR and CDR2 FQNEAQ come from the germline V gene (reference sequence). The CDR3 spans 16 residues. CDR3 nucleotide sequence: TGTGCCAGCAGCGCGATCCGTGGGATGAATGGAAACACCATATATTTT. It specifies CASSAIRGMNGNTIYF.

This clonotype occurred many times. The chain links TRBV6-1 to TRBJ1-5, with unresolved D. V was trimmed by 8 bases and J by 0 bases, leaving 11 bases between them. CDR1 is MNHNS and CDR2 is SASEGT in the germline V gene. This CDR3 has 14 amino acids. CDR3 sequence reads: CASQDGDSNQPQHF. CDR3 coding DNA: TGTGCCAGCCAGGACGGAGATAGCAATCAGCCCCAGCATTTT.

At least ten counts were recorded for this clonotype. The chain links TRBV12-3 or TRBV12-4 to TRBJ2-2; D unresolved. This CDR3 region has 13 residues. V shed 6 bases and J shed 1 base, with 6 bases lying between them. CDR3: CASSLMNTGELFF. The CDR3 DNA reads as TGTGCCAGCAGCTTAATGAACACCGGGGAGCTGTTTTTT.

This clonotype was counted at least ten times. The chain couples TRBV11-2 to TRBJ2-5; unclear D gene. Germline V gene sequence: CDR1 SGHAT, CDR2 FQNNGV. Trimming stripped 1 base from V and 1 base from J, with 4 bases between. The CDR3 has 13 amino acids. The DNA for the CDR3 is TGTGCCAGCAGCTTAGCATCCCAAGAGACCCAGTACTTC. This gives the protein CASSLASQETQYF.

V usage is TRBV6-1 and J usage is TRBJ1-1; D gene uncertain. CDR1 is MNHNS, CDR2 SASEGT, per germline. Trimming removed 6 bases at V and 10 bases at J, with 15 bases between. The CDR3 runs 12 residues. The CDR3 spells CASRNRLNSAFF. The CDR3 DNA follows: TGTGCCAGCAGAAATCGACTAAATTCAGCTTTCTTT.

This chain connects TRBV7-9 to TRBJ2-3, with TRBD2 identical over 7 bases. V lost 8 bases, J lost 5 bases, and 4 bases stayed unmatched. This CDR3 has 12 amino acids. Germline CDR1 SEHNR, CDR2 FQNEAQ (reference sequence). The DNA of the CDR3 is TGTGCCAGCGAGGCGGGAGAAGATACGCAGTATTTT. Its protein product is CASEAGEDTQYF. Variable domain in full (rest from reference TRBV7-9 and TRBJ2-3): DTGVSQNPRHKITKRGQNVTFRCDPISEHNRLYWYRQTLGQGPEFLTYFQNEAQLEKSRLLSDRFSAERPKGSFSTLEIQRTEQGDSAMYLCASEAGEDTQYFGPGTRLTVL.

This clonotype has at least ten counts. The chain is built from TRBV28 and TRBJ1-2; D is uncertain. V lost 2 bases and J 1 base, leaving 11 bases between the germline ends. The V gene's germline CDR1 is MDHEN and CDR2 SYDVKM. The CDR3 loop spans 15 amino acids. Here the CDR3 DNA reads TGTGCCAGCAGTTTACGGTCAACAGATAACTATGGCTACACCTTC. Amino acid sequence: CASSLRSTDNYGYTF.

This clonotype showed up many times. The gene calls are TRBV6-5 and TRBJ2-7; unclear D gene. The CDR3 is 13 amino acids. Germline values: CDR1 MNHEY, CDR2 SVGAGI. V lost 0 bases to trimming and J lost 5 bases, with 8 bases between them. In DNA form, the CDR3 reads TGTGCCAGCAGTTACTCTGGGGTCCACGAGCAGTACTTC. It specifies CASSYSGVHEQYF.

This clonotype was counted ten times or more. The chain combines TRBV10-1 with TRBJ2-2; D not certain. Trimming stripped 6 bases from V and 0 bases from J, with 8 bases between. There are 14 residues in the CDR3. Germline V gives CDR1 WNHNN, CDR2 SYGVQD (reference sequence). The CDR3 is CASSPASNTGELFF. In DNA form, the CDR3 reads TGCGCCAGCAGCCCAGCCTCGAACACCGGGGAGCTGTTTTTT.

This clonotype was observed at least ten times. The CDR3 loop reads CASKGQQYGYTF. In DNA, the CDR3 is TGTGCCAGCAAGGGACAGCAATATGGCTACACCTTC. V gene TRBV2 combines with J gene TRBJ1-2; 7 nucleotides match TRBD1. Trimming at V came to 7 bases and at J to 5 bases, leaving 4 bases not matched to a gene. This CDR3 spans 12 amino acids. Germline V gene data show CDR1 as SNHLY and CDR2 as FYNNEI.

This clonotype was counted only a few times. The J gene is TRBJ2-1, the V gene TRBV7-2, with 9 bases matching TRBD2. Germline loops: CDR1 SGHTA, CDR2 FQGNSA. CDR3 length: 15 residues. J lost 2 bases, V lost 2 bases, and 1 base had no gene match. Written as DNA, the CDR3 is TGTGCCAGCAGCTTATTAGCGGGGGCCTACAATGAGCAGTTCTTC. Translated: CASSLLAGAYNEQFF. The variable domain in full, with the rest retrieved from reference TRBV7-2 and TRBJ2-1, is GAGVSQSPSNKVTEKGKDVELRCDPISGHTALYWYRQSLGQGLEFLIYFQGNSAPDKSGLPSDRFSAERTGGSVSTLTIQRTQQEDSAVYLCASSLLAGAYNEQFFGPGTRLTVL.

CDR3 amino acids: CSAGRRNTEAFF. CDR3 bases: TGCAGTGCTGGGAGACGGAACACTGAAGCTTTCTTT. The chain employs TRBV20-1 and TRBJ1-1; no clear D. CDR3 size: 12 residues. The germline V gene encodes CDR1 DFQATT and CDR2 SNEGSKA (reference sequence). V was trimmed by 5 bases and J by 1 base, leaving 8 bases between them.

This clonotype appeared many times. CDR3 coding DNA: TGTGCCACCAGCAGAGGTGAGGGCGTCGCAGAAACTGAAGCTTTCTTT. This encodes CATSRGEGVAETEAFF. This chain uses TRBV15 with TRBJ1-1; D uncertain. CDR3 length equals 16 residues. Germline V gene data show CDR1 as LNHNV and CDR2 as YYDKDF (reference sequence). V gave up 1 base and J gave up 5 bases, with 17 bases separating them.

The genes are TRBV28 and TRBJ2-3, with D unresolved. Germline values: CDR1 MDHEN, CDR2 SYDVKM. This CDR3 region has 12 residues. The V end lost 3 bases, the J end lost 6 bases, and 7 bases lay between the germline ends. CDR3 sequence reads: CASSFFRDTQYF. The CDR3 bases are TGTGCCAGCAGTTTTTTCCGGGATACGCAGTATTTT.

At least ten counts were recorded for this clonotype. V gene TRBV28 combines with J gene TRBJ1-1, with a weak D call TRBD1 (6 bases). The ends were cut back, 10 bases at V and 5 bases at J, with 11 bases in the middle. Germline assignment: CDR1 MDHEN and CDR2 SYDVKM. This CDR3 is 11 amino acids long. The CDR3 region has the DNA TGTGCCACAAGCAGGGGAACTGAAGCTTTCTTT. Translation gives CATSRGTEAFF.

This clonotype was seen a handful of times. V usage is TRBV3-1 and J usage is TRBJ2-7; TRBD2 might be the D (5 bases). The CDR3 runs to 14 residues. V was trimmed by 4 bases and J by 5 bases, leaving 15 bases between them. Germline-derived CDR1 and CDR2 are LGHDT and YNNKEL (reference sequence). CDR3 sequence (DNA): TGTGCCAGCAGCCTCCGCGGAGGCGTCCACGAGCAGTACTTC. The encoded protein is CASSLRGGVHEQYF.

J is TRBJ1-2 and V is TRBV13; no firm D call. The germline V and J ends were trimmed by 1 base and 4 bases, with 10 bases remaining between them. This CDR3 contains 14 residues. Per germline, CDR1 PRHDT and CDR2 FYEKMQ (reference sequence). The CDR3 DNA reads as TGTGCCAGCAGCTTAGAAAGCAGGAGCTATGGCTACACCTTC. Amino acids: CASSLESRSYGYTF. The full variable domain, rest sourced from reference TRBV13 and TRBJ1-2, is AAGVIQSPRHLIKEKRETATLKCYPIPRHDTVYWYQQGPGQDPQFLISFYEKMQSDKGSIPDRFSAQQFSDYHSELNMSSLELGDSALYFCASSLESRSYGYTFGSGTRLTVV.

This chain connects TRBV5-6 to TRBJ1-2, with D unresolved. V gave up 1 base and J gave up 0 bases, with 16 bases separating them. Germline loops: CDR1 SGHDT, CDR2 YYEEEE. This CDR3 is built from 17 residues. The CDR3 DNA sequence: TGTGCCAGCAGCTTGCCGGCCCATCCTGCAGCTAACTATGGCTACACCTTC. This sequence encodes CASSLPAHPAANYGYTF.

This chain uses TRBV10-3 with TRBJ2-7; TRBD2 aligns across 9 bases. Unmatched junction bases numbered 6, after V lost 0 bases and J lost 3 bases. From germline, CDR1 is ENHRY and CDR2 SYGVKD. The CDR3 contains 16 residues. The DNA of the CDR3 is TGTGCCATCAGTGAGTCGGGGACAGCGGGGGGCTACGAGCAGTACTTC. Translation gives CAISESGTAGGYEQYF.

There are many counts of this clonotype. The chain has TRBV28 and TRBJ1-1; 8 nucleotides align to TRBD1. CDR3 size: 15 residues. Germline lookup yields CDR1 MDHEN and CDR2 SYDVKM. The V gene end was trimmed by 5 bases and the J gene end by 3 bases; junction bases not matched to a gene: 8. The CDR3 coding sequence is TGTGCCAGCAGTCGGACAGGGTCCTTGGACACTGAAGCTTTCTTT. Translating gives CASSRTGSLDTEAFF.

The rearrangement joins TRBV11-1 to TRBJ2-7, with 7 positions matching TRBD1. The CDR3 is 16 residues long. Germline trimming cut 3 bases from V and 4 bases from J; bases unmatched to any gene: 12. In germline, CDR1 is SGHAT, CDR2 FQDESV (reference sequence). The CDR3 coding sequence is TGTGCCAGCAGCTTCTCCGACAGGGACCCCCCTTACGAGCAGTACTTC. Translated: CASSFSDRDPPYEQYF.

The V call is TRBV5-6, the J call TRBJ2-7, with D perhaps TRBD1 (5 bases). The germline gives CDR1 SGHDT, CDR2 YYEEEE. V lost 3 bases, J lost 2 bases, and 12 bases lay in between. The CDR3 is made up of 14 amino acids. CDR3 bases: TGTGCCAGCAGCTCAACAGGTACTACCTACGAGCAGTACTTC. Protein: CASSSTGTTYEQYF.

This clonotype was found many times. The CDR3, as DNA: TGTGCCAGCAGCTTAGCGCTGGGGACTATGGAGCAGCCCCAGCATTTT. It is translated as CASSLALGTMEQPQHF. The V and J genes are TRBV7-9 and TRBJ1-5; TRBD1 might be the D (5 bases). V shed 0 bases and J shed 7 bases, with 16 bases lying between them. CDR1 and CDR2 (germline): SEHNR, FQNEAQ (reference sequence). The CDR3 is made up of 16 amino acids.

V is TRBV6-2 or TRBV6-3 and J is TRBJ1-2; D unresolved. Looked up from germline, CDR1 is MNHEY and CDR2 is SVGEGT. V shed 5 bases and J shed 6 bases, with 22 bases lying between them. The CDR3 covers 16 residues. CDR3 residues: CASSPKWTDFKNGYTF. The CDR3 nucleotides read TGTGCCAGCAGTCCCAAATGGACCGACTTCAAGAATGGCTACACCTTC.

The table lists this clonotype with a few counts. The rearrangement joins TRBV3-1 to TRBJ2-5; no firm D call. V was cut by 3 bases and J by 7 bases, with 15 bases left in between. The CDR3 covers 14 residues. Germline-derived CDR1 and CDR2 are LGHDT and YNNKEL (reference sequence). In DNA form, the CDR3 reads TGTGCCAGCAGCCAGGGCCCATCCCAGAGGACCCAGTACTTC. It specifies CASSQGPSQRTQYF.